The 9 T cell receptor beta chains below come from one sample, sequenced in a study of cytomegalovirus exposure and HLA in healthy donors. PCR used 60 Vbeta primers and 13 Jbeta primers. Clones were sequenced by immunoSEQ multiplex PCR, and TCRdb holds only the in-frame ones, with some missing. The repertoire holds about 190,000 clones, with over 80% as singletons. Sequenced input: PBMCs. These receptors came from a man in his forties in good health and CMV-seropositive.

This clone was observed a few times. V and J are TRBV5-4 and TRBJ1-4; 11 nucleotides match TRBD1. CDR1 is SGHNT and CDR2 is YYREEE in the germline V gene (reference sequence). The CDR3 covers 16 residues. V trimming: 0 bases; J trimming: 7 bases; junction bases outside the gene matches: 5. CDR3: CASSLEAGTGGEKLFF. DNA for the CDR3: TGTGCCAGCAGCTTGGAAGCCGGGACAGGGGGTGAAAAACTGTTTTTT.

The chain has TRBV5-1 and TRBJ1-2; the match to TRBD1 covers 7 bases. The CDR3 covers 15 residues. After removal of 4 bases from V and 2 bases from J, the junction contained 8 bases not matched to a gene. Looked up from germline, CDR1 is SGHRS and CDR2 is YFSETQ. CDR3 protein: CASSKPGQTNYGYTF. The CDR3 DNA follows: TGCGCCAGCAGCAAACCGGGACAGACAAACTATGGCTACACCTTC.

This chain links TRBV21-1 with TRBJ2-6; the listed D gene, TRBD1, was not tested against the DNA. TRBV21-1 is reported as a pseudogene. The CDR3 totals 16 residues. The DNA of the CDR3 is TGTGCCAGCAGCAAAGCCCCCAGCTCTGGGGCCAACGTCCTGACTTTC. Translation: CASSKAPSSGANVLTF.

This clone was detected a few times. The V call is TRBV5-4, the J call TRBJ2-5, with 8 bases lining up with TRBD1. The ends lost 0 bases at V and 5 bases at J; junction bases unmatched: 9. Germline lookup yields CDR1 SGHNT and CDR2 YYREEE (reference sequence). The CDR3 has 16 amino acids. The CDR3, as DNA: TGTGCCAGCAGCTTGGTTGGACAGGGTTCTCGGGAGACCCAGTACTTC. It encodes CASSLVGQGSRETQYF.

This chain links TRBV5-1 with TRBJ2-7; possible D gene TRBD1, 6 bases. Germline values: CDR1 SGHRS, CDR2 YFSETQ. CDR3 length equals 16 residues. V dropped 5 bases and J dropped 2 bases, with 20 bases sitting between them. CDR3: CASSNVNRQETYEQYF. As DNA, the CDR3 is TGCGCCAGCAGTAATGTAAACCGACAGGAGACCTACGAGCAGTACTTC.

This sequence joins TRBV19 and TRBJ2-1, with D possibly matching TRBD2 (6 bases). Trimming stripped 1 base from V and 5 bases from J, with 21 bases between. Germline V CDR1 and CDR2: LNHDA, SQIVND (reference sequence). The CDR3 runs to 18 residues. The CDR3, as DNA: TGTGCCAGTAGTATAGGAGGCGGAGGTAGCGGTATACACAATGAGCAGTTCTTC. Translated, it gives CASSIGGGGSGIHNEQFF.

This clone appeared a single time. This sequence joins TRBV30 and TRBJ2-1; D is possibly TRBD1 (5 bases). The germline V gene encodes CDR1 GTSNPN and CDR2 SVGIG (reference sequence). This CDR3 has 14 amino acids. The V gene lost 3 bases and the J gene lost 8 bases, with 17 bases spanning the gap. The CDR3 here is CAWSTWGTIDEQFF. The CDR3 DNA reads TGTGCCTGGAGCACATGGGGCACAATCGATGAGCAGTTCTTC.

The V gene is TRBV7-4, the J gene TRBJ2-1, with D unresolved. Germline-derived CDR1 and CDR2 are SGHVT and SQSDAQ. The length of the CDR3 is 14 residues. V was clipped by 8 bases and J by 7 bases, with 18 bases between them. For the CDR3, the DNA is TGTGCCAGCCTCCTTACGTCGTGCGGAAATGAGCAGTTCTTC. Amino acid sequence: CASLLTSCGNEQFF.

This clone turned up a few times. The chain links TRBV10-1 to TRBJ2-5; 8 positions agree with TRBD2. V trimming: 3 bases; J trimming: 4 bases; junction bases outside the gene matches: 10. The length of the CDR3 is 16 residues. Per the germline V gene, CDR1 is WNHNN and CDR2 is SYGVQD (reference sequence). The CDR3 protein is CASSDWGGAGGETQYF. The DNA for the CDR3 is TGCGCCAGCAGTGACTGGGGGGGCGCGGGAGGAGAGACCCAGTACTTC.